One and the same sample provided the 18 T cell receptor beta chains below, sequenced in a study of response to subunit inactivated influenza vaccine (dated 2018 in TCRdb). The library was generated by RT-PCR. TCRdb names Illumina HiSeq 2500 as the instrument used. TCRdb reprocessed the public reads (quality trimming at Q25 with fastp, clone calling with MiXCR) and kept in-frame beta chains. One record per CDR3 amino acid sequence lists the most common genes and DNA. This sample is represented by about 180,000 distinct CDR3 sequences; approximately 9.2% of them were singletons. Together, the top ten hold approximately 10% of the sample. This specimen consisted of non-naive T cells sorted from PBMCs, obtained on the day of vaccination. The sample's cell subset or site label, decoded: memory T cell fraction. The receptors here all came from a man aged 45-65 years who received an inactivated influenza vaccine. Donor details come from another sample of the same person, matched by shared clones.

This clonotype has ten or more counts. The rearrangement links TRBV11-3 to TRBJ2-1; D tentatively fits TRBD1 or TRBD2 (7 bases each). Germline CDR1 is SGHNT and CDR2 is YENEEA. This CDR3 comprises 21 residues. Trimming took 4 bases from V and 1 from J, leaving 29 bases between them. For the CDR3, the DNA is TGTGCCAGCAGCTCCTCAGCAGGGGGGGTTGGAAGTCTCCGTTCCTACAATGAGCAGTTCTTC. Translating gives CASSSSAGGVGSLRSYNEQFF. Filled out from reference TRBV11-3 and TRBJ2-1, the complete variable domain reads EAGVVQSPRYKIIEKKQPVAFWCNPISGHNTLYWYLQNLGQGPELLIRYENEEAVDDSQLPKDRFSAERLKGVDSTLKIQPAELGDSAVYLCASSSSAGGVGSLRSYNEQFFGPGTRLTVL.

Many counts were recorded for this clonotype. The rearrangement links TRBV20-1 to TRBJ1-1; D ambiguous. The V gene lost 5 bases and the J gene lost 3 bases, with 7 bases spanning the gap. CDR3 size: 11 residues. The V gene's germline CDR1 is DFQATT and CDR2 SNEGSKA (reference sequence). The CDR3 bases are TGCAGTGCTGCATTTGACACTGAAGCTTTCTTT. Its protein product is CSAAFDTEAFF.

In its sample, this clonotype was seen many times. The J gene is TRBJ2-7, the V gene TRBV20-1; D unresolved. Germline CDR1 is DFQATT and CDR2 is SNEGSKA (reference sequence). This CDR3 has 14 amino acids. Deletions cut 5 bases from V and 2 bases from J, with 16 bases between. DNA of the CDR3: TGCAGTGCTGTTCTCCCCGGGCTCACCTACGAGCAGTACTTC. It specifies CSAVLPGLTYEQYF.

V gene TRBV6-6 combines with J gene TRBJ2-1, with D possibly TRBD2 on 6 matching bases. V was pared by 10 bases and J by 10 bases, with 17 bases between. The germline V gene encodes CDR1 MNHNY and CDR2 SVGAGI (reference sequence). The CDR3 is 12 amino acids. The CDR3 DNA reads TGTGCCATCCTGGCGGGATCGAAGGAGCAGTTCTTC. It encodes CAILAGSKEQFF.

This clonotype has a handful of counts. This chain connects TRBV9 to TRBJ2-5; D is tentatively TRBD1 or TRBD2 (5 bases each). V was cut by 4 bases and J by 3 bases, with 16 bases left in between. Germline CDR1 SGDLS, CDR2 YYNGEE. This CDR3 spans 15 amino acids. CDR3 in DNA: TGTGCCAGCAGCAACACCGGGACGGTTAAAGAGACCCAGTACTTC. It yields the protein CASSNTGTVKETQYF.

This clonotype appeared a few times. This sequence joins TRBV20-1 and TRBJ2-5; a possible D gene is TRBD1 (6 bases). CDR3 length: 13 residues. The germline CDR1 and CDR2 sequences are DFQATT and SNEGSKA (reference sequence). V was shortened by 3 bases and J by 7 bases, with 15 bases between the two germline ends. DNA of the CDR3: TGCAGTGCTAGCCCCGAAGGACAGACGACCCAGTACTTC. It is translated as CSASPEGQTTQYF.

This clonotype showed up just a few times. The gene calls are TRBV7-9 and TRBJ2-5; D ambiguous. There are 14 residues in the CDR3. V shed 5 bases and J shed 1 base, with 11 bases lying between them. In germline, CDR1 is SEHNR, CDR2 FQNEAQ (reference sequence). The CDR3 spells CASSLPRPQETQYF. As DNA, the CDR3 is TGTGCCAGCAGCCTACCCAGGCCCCAAGAGACCCAGTACTTC.

This chain links TRBV6-5 with TRBJ2-1; D might be TRBD2 (6 bases). Germline V gives CDR1 MNHEY, CDR2 SVGAGI. The length of the CDR3 is 15 residues. V was trimmed by 2 bases and J by 2 bases, leaving 10 bases between them. CDR3 nucleotides: TGTGCCAGCAGTTACGAACTAGCCCCCTACAATGAGCAGTTCTTC. Its protein product is CASSYELAPYNEQFF.

The chain employs TRBV20-1 and TRBJ2-7; weak D call: TRBD2 (6 bases). The length of the CDR3 is 13 residues. With 3 bases removed from V and 2 bases from J, the gap between germline ends came to 11 bases. Germline loops: CDR1 DFQATT, CDR2 SNEGSKA (reference sequence). Written as DNA, the CDR3 is TGCAGTGCTAGCGGGACTTCCCCCTACGAGCAGTACTTC. This gives the protein CSASGTSPYEQYF.

This clonotype was detected many times. The J gene is TRBJ2-1, the V gene TRBV10-3; possible D gene TRBD2, 5 bases. Trimming left V 4 bases short and J 5 bases short, with 12 bases between. Germline CDR1 and CDR2: ENHRY and SYGVKD. This CDR3 has 14 amino acids. Here the CDR3 DNA reads TGTGCCATCAGTGCTATCGGGAACAACAATGAGCAGTTCTTC. This encodes CAISAIGNNNEQFF.

This clonotype was observed a handful of times. The chain recombines TRBV4-1 with TRBJ2-3, with 9 nucleotides matching TRBD1. CDR3 length: 15 amino acids. V lost 3 bases, J lost 3 bases, and 4 bases stayed unmatched. Germline CDR1 is MGHRA and CDR2 is YSYEKL. The CDR3 sequence: CASSHSGQGTDTQYF. The CDR3 nucleotides read TGCGCCAGCAGCCATTCGGGACAGGGAACAGATACGCAGTATTTT.

Many counts were recorded for this clonotype. V and J are TRBV7-8 and TRBJ2-3; tentatively, D is TRBD1 (6 bases). The V end lost 0 bases, the J end lost 3 bases, and 22 bases lay between the germline ends. Germline CDR1 is SGHVS and CDR2 is FQNEAQ. The CDR3 has 19 amino acids. The CDR3 region is CASSLASYGWQGKTDTQYF. The DNA for the CDR3 is TGTGCCAGCAGCTTAGCATCGTATGGCTGGCAGGGGAAGACAGATACGCAGTATTTT. Looking up the rest from reference TRBV7-8 and TRBJ2-3 gives the full variable domain: GAGVSQSPRYKVAKRGQDVALRCDPISGHVSLFWYQQALGQGPEFLTYFQNEAQLDKSGLPSDRFFAERPEGSVSTLKIQRTQQEDSAVYLCASSLASYGWQGKTDTQYFGPGTRLTVL.

The CDR3 bases are TGCAGTGCTAGACAGGGGGCGCGATACGAGCAGTACTTC. Encoded protein: CSARQGARYEQYF. The J gene is TRBJ2-7, the V gene TRBV20-1, with TRBD1 identical over 8 bases. CDR1 DFQATT and CDR2 SNEGSKA come from the germline V gene (reference sequence). The ends lost 2 bases at V and 4 bases at J; junction bases unmatched: 4. The CDR3 is made up of 13 amino acids.

This clonotype has a count of ten or more. This chain connects TRBV5-1 to TRBJ2-3; the D gene is possibly TRBD1 (6 bases). The CDR3 is 16 amino acids. The germline gives CDR1 SGHRS, CDR2 YFSETQ. The V gene lost 6 bases and the J gene lost 1 base, with 18 bases spanning the gap. CDR3 protein: CASTWGDKGGTDTQYF. Here the CDR3 DNA reads TGCGCCAGCACCTGGGGAGACAAGGGGGGCACAGATACGCAGTATTTT.

This clonotype was seen just once. The rearrangement uses TRBV12-3 or TRBV12-4 and TRBJ2-2, with D uncertain. This CDR3 has 14 amino acids. With 5 bases removed from V and 5 bases from J, the gap between germline ends came to 12 bases. CDR3 amino acids: CASSIRTETGELFF. CDR3 nucleotides: TGTGCCAGCAGTATCCGGACGGAAACCGGGGAGCTGTTTTTT.

The J gene is TRBJ1-1, the V gene TRBV7-9, with D perhaps matching TRBD1 (5 bases). Trimming pared 7 bases from V and 1 base from J, leaving 13 bases between. The germline gives CDR1 SEHNR, CDR2 FQNEAQ (reference sequence). CDR3 length: 14 amino acids. The CDR3 nucleotides are TGTGCCAGCACCGAGGGGCAGGCGAACACTGAAGCTTTCTTT. This gives the protein CASTEGQANTEAFF.

This clonotype has just a few counts. The chain is built from TRBV6-2 or TRBV6-3 and TRBJ2-1; D uncertain. This CDR3 comprises 13 residues. The germline gives CDR1 MNHEY, CDR2 SVGEGT. Trimming cost V 2 bases and J 4 bases, with 6 bases left between them. Written as DNA, the CDR3 is TGTGCCAGCAGTTACCCCGATTACAATGAGCAGTTCTTC. Residues: CASSYPDYNEQFF.

This clonotype came up a few times. The J gene is TRBJ2-5, the V gene TRBV20-1, with D perhaps given as TRBD1 or TRBD2 (5 bases each). Germline V gene data show CDR1 as DFQATT and CDR2 as SNEGSKA (reference sequence). V gave up 6 bases and J gave up 5 bases, with 13 bases separating them. This CDR3 comprises 12 residues. CDR3 bases: TGCAGTGCACCATTCGGGGCCGAGACCCAGTACTTC. Translated, it gives CSAPFGAETQYF.